One sample yielded the 9 T cell receptor beta chains listed below, sequenced in a study of identifying expanded T cells in peripheral blood. Libraries were prepared by immunoSEQ multiplex PCR; TCRdb keeps only in-frame clonotypes and omits some of them. The sample lists about 80,000 clones; roughly 89% were seen once. Material for sequencing was blood. These receptor sequences come from a person aged 18 to 75 in good health.

The chain recombines TRBV16 with TRBJ2-7; D uncertain. The CDR3 covers 14 residues. Germline V gives CDR1 KGHSY, CDR2 FQNENV. V lost 3 bases, J lost 2 bases, and 11 bases lay in between. CDR3 region: CASSHYRRAYEQYF. Written as DNA, the CDR3 is TGTGCCAGCAGCCACTACCGCCGGGCCTACGAGCAGTACTTC.

This sequence joins TRBV6-4 and TRBJ1-5, with TRBD1 identical over 9 bases. Unmatched junction bases numbered 10, after V lost 4 bases and J lost 3 bases. This CDR3 has 17 residues. Looked up from germline, CDR1 is MRHNA and CDR2 is SNTAGT. The CDR3 loop is CASSVPGQGQINQPQHF. In nucleotides, the CDR3 is TGTGCCAGCAGTGTCCCGGGACAGGGCCAAATCAATCAGCCCCAGCATTTT.

This clone was seen just once. The chain is built from TRBV11-2 and TRBJ2-7; 8 positions match TRBD2. The V and J ends lost 1 base and 2 bases, in that order; junction bases with no gene match: 4. Germline-derived CDR1 and CDR2 are SGHAT and FQNNGV. The CDR3 is 15 residues long. In DNA form, the CDR3 reads TGTGCCAGCAGCTTAGTGGCGGGAGGTACCTACGAGCAGTACTTC. It codes for CASSLVAGGTYEQYF.

V gene TRBV4-3 combines with J gene TRBJ2-2; D may be TRBD1 or TRBD2 (6 bases each). Germline V gene lookup returns CDR1 LGHNA and CDR2 YSLEER. The CDR3 is 16 residues long. Trimming shortened V by 0 bases and J by 5 bases, and 13 bases separated the two germline ends. The CDR3 DNA sequence: TGCGCCAGCAGCCAAGAACCGGGGGCGTTTACCGGGGAGCTGTTTTTT. Residues: CASSQEPGAFTGELFF.

The rearrangement links TRBV10-3 to TRBJ1-2; D might be TRBD1 (6 bases). V lost 3 bases and J lost 4, with 6 bases in between. Per germline, CDR1 ENHRY and CDR2 SYGVKD. There are 12 residues in the CDR3. CDR3 region: CAISEQGYGYTF. The CDR3 coding sequence is TGTGCCATCAGTGAACAGGGCTATGGCTACACCTTC.

Comments on this clone: One end of the junction is discordant with germline, which a read error may explain. The genes are TRBV7-7 and TRBJ2-1; maybe TRBD2 (5 bases). CDR3 size: 15 residues. Germline V lookup: CDR1 SSHAT, CDR2 FNYEAQ (reference sequence). The CDR3 sequence: CASSYGISSYNEQFF. For the CDR3, the DNA is TGTGCTAGCAGCTACGGGATCAGCTCCTACAATGAGCAGTTCTTC.

In DNA form, the CDR3 reads TGTGCCAGTACCCAAGACAGGGCCTCTGGAAACACCATATATTTT. This gives the protein CASTQDRASGNTIYF. The chain carries TRBV19 and TRBJ1-3, with TRBD1 matching 7 bases. The CDR3 contains 15 residues. V was clipped by 7 bases and J by 0 bases; unmatched bases: 6. Germline V lookup: CDR1 LNHDA, CDR2 SQIVND (reference sequence). Drawing the rest from reference TRBV19 and TRBJ1-3, the complete variable domain is DGGITQSPKYLFRKEGQNVTLSCEQNLNHDAMYWYRQDPGQGLRLIYYSQIVNDFQKGDIAEGYSVSREKKESFPLTVTSAQKNPTAFYLCASTQDRASGNTIYFGEGSWLTVV.

In its sample, this clone was seen once. V is TRBV5-1 and J is TRBJ2-7, with D maybe TRBD2 (5 bases). Germline V gene lookup returns CDR1 SGHRS and CDR2 YFSETQ. CDR3 length equals 15 residues. Trimming took off 5 bases at V and 0 bases at J, with 15 bases between the two ends. This CDR3 reads CASSGGPGDSYEQYF. CDR3 bases: TGCGCCAGCAGTGGTGGGCCCGGGGACTCCTACGAGCAGTACTTC. Using reference TRBV5-1 and TRBJ2-7 for the parts outside the CDR3, the full variable domain is KAGVTQTPRYLIKTRGQQVTLSCSPISGHRSVSWYQQTPGQGLQFLFEYFSETQRNKGNFPGRFSGRQFSNSRSEMNVSTLELGDSALYLCASSGGPGDSYEQYFGPGTRLTVT.

The gene calls are TRBV19 and TRBJ1-2, with D possibly being TRBD1 (5 bases). CDR1 is LNHDA and CDR2 is SQIVND in the germline V gene (reference sequence). The CDR3 is 16 amino acids. Trimming took off 6 bases at V and 8 bases at J, with 25 bases between the two ends. The CDR3 region has the DNA TGTGCCAGTAGCCTATCTCTGGGACCGCAAGGAGGGGGCTACACCTTC. It encodes CASSLSLGPQGGGYTF.